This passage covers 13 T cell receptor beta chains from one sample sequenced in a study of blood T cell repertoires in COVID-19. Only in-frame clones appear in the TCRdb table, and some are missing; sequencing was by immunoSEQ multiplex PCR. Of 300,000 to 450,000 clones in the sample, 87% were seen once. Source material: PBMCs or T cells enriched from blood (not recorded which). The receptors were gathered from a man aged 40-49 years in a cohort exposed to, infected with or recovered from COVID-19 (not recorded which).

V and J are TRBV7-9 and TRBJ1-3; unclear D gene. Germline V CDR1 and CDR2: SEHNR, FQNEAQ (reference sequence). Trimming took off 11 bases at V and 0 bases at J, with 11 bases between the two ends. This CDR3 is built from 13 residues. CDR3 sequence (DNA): TGTGCCCCCGCACTGTCCTCTGGAAACACCATATATTTT. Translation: CAPALSSGNTIYF.

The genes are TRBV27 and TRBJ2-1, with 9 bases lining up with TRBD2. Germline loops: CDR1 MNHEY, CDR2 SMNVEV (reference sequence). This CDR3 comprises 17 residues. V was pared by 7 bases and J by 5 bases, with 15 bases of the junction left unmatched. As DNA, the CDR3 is TGTGCCAGCACCGCCCGGCGAATAGCGGGAGAAAACAATGAGCAGTTCTTC. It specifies CASTARRIAGENNEQFF.

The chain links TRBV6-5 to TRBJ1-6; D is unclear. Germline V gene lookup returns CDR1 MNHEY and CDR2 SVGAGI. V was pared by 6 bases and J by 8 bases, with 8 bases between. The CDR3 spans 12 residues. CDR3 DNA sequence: TGTGCCAGCAGATATACGGATTCACCCCTCCACTTT. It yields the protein CASRYTDSPLHF.

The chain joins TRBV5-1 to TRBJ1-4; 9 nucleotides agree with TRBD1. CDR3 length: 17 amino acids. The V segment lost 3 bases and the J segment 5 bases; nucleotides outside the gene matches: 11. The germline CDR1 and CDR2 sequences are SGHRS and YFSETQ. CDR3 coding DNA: TGCGCCAGCAGCTCCGGGACAGGGACCGGCCTAAATGAAAAACTGTTTTTT. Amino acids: CASSSGTGTGLNEKLFF.

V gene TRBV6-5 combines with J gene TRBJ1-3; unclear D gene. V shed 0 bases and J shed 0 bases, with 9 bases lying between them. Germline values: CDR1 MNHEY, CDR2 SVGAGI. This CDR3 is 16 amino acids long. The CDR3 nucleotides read TGTGCCAGCAGTTACTCGTCGGGGAACTCTGGAAACACCATATATTTT. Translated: CASSYSSGNSGNTIYF.

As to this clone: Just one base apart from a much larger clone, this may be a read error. The CDR3 protein is CASSEGTSGNNEQFF. CDR3 DNA: TGTGCCAGCAGTGAAGGGACTAGCGGGAACAATGAGCAGTTCTTC. The chain links TRBV2 to TRBJ2-1, with 12 bases matching TRBD2. The V segment lost 1 base and the J segment 5 bases; nucleotides outside the gene matches: 0. The CDR3 contains 15 residues. Germline values: CDR1 SNHLY, CDR2 FYNNEI.

The CDR3 region has the DNA TGTGCCAGCAGTTTATTCGGACTAGCGAACACCGGGGAGCTGTTTTTT. This sequence encodes CASSLFGLANTGELFF. V is TRBV28 and J is TRBJ2-2, with TRBD2 matching over 7 bases. With 1 base clipped from V and 0 bases from J, the junction kept 2 bases outside the gene matches. The CDR3 length is 16 residues. Germline lookup yields CDR1 MDHEN and CDR2 SYDVKM.

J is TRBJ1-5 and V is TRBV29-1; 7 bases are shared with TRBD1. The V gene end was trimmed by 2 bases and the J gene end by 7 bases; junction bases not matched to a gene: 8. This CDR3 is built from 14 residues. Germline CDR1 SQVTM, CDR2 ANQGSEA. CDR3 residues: CSVETGDRGQPQHF. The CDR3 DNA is TGCAGCGTTGAAACAGGGGATAGGGGACAGCCCCAGCATTTT.

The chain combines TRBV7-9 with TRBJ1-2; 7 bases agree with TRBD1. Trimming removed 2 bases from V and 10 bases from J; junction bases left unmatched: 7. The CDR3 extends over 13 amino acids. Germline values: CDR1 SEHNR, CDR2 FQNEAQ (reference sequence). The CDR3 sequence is CASSLRGPEVYTF. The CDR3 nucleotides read TGTGCCAGCAGCTTAAGGGGGCCGGAAGTCTACACCTTC.

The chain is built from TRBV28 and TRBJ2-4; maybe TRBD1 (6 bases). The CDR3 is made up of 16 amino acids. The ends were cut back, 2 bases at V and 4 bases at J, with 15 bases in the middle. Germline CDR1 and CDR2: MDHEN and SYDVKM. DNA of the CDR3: TGTGCCAGCAGTTTACTGACAGGCGCCCTAAAAAACATTCAGTACTTC. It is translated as CASSLLTGALKNIQYF.

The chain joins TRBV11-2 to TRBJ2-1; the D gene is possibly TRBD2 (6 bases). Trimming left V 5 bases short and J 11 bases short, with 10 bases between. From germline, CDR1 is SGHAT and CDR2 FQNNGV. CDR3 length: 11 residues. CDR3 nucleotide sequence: TGTGCCAGCAGCCCCGGGAGAAAGCAGTTCTTC. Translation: CASSPGRKQFF. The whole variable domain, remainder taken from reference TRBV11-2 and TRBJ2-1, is EAGVAQSPRYKIIEKRQSVAFWCNPISGHATLYWYQQILGQGPKLLIQFQNNGVVDDSQLPKDRFSAERLKGVDSTLKIQPAKLEDSAVYLCASSPGRKQFFGPGTRLTVL.

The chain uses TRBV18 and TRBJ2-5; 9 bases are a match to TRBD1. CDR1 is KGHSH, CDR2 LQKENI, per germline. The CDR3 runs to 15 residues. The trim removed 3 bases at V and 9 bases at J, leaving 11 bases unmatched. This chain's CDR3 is CASSPPGTGFVAQYF. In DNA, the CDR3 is TGTGCCAGCTCACCTCCCGGGACAGGGTTTGTGGCCCAGTACTTC.

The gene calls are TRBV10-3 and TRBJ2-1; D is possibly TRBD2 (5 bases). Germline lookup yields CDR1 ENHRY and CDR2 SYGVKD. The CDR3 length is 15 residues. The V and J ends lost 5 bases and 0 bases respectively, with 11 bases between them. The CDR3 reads CAISSGISSYNEQFF. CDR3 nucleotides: TGTGCCATCAGTTCCGGGATAAGCTCCTACAATGAGCAGTTCTTC.